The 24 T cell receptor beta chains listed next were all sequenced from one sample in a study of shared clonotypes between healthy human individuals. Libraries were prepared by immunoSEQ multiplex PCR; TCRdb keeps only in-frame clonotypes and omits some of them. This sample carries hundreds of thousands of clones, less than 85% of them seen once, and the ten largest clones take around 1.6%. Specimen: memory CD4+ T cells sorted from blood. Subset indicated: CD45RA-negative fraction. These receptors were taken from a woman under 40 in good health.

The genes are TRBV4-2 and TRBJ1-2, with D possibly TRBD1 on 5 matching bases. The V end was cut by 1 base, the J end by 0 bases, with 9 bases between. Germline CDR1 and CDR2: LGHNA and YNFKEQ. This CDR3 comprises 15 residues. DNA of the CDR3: TGTGCCAGCAGCCAAGTCCAGGGCCCTAACTATGGCTACACCTTC. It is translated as CASSQVQGPNYGYTF.

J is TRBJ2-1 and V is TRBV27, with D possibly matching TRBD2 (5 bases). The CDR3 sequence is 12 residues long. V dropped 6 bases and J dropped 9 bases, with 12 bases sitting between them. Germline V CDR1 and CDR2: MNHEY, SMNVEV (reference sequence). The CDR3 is CASSSDFSEQFF. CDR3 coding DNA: TGTGCCAGCAGCTCGGACTTTTCTGAGCAGTTCTTC.

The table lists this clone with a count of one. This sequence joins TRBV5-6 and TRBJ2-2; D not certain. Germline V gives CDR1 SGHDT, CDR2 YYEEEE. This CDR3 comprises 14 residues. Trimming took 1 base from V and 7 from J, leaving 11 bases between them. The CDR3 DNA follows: TGTGCCAGCAGCTTGCTAGGGCCCGACGGGGAGCTGTTTTTT. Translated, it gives CASSLLGPDGELFF.

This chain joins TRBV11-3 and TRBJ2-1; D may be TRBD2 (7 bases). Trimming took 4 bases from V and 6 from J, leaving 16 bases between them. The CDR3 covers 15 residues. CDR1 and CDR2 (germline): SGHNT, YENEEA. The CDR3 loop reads CASSSLGGGSNEQFF. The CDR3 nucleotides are TGTGCCAGCAGCTCGCTGGGCGGGGGCTCCAATGAGCAGTTCTTC.

The CDR3 DNA sequence: TGCAGCGTTGCGCGCCAACCCCATGAGCAGTTCTTC. Its protein is CSVARQPHEQFF. The J gene is TRBJ2-1, the V gene TRBV29-1; D remains unclear. CDR3 length: 12 residues. Germline CDR1 and CDR2: SQVTM and ANQGSEA. V lost 4 bases, J lost 8 bases, and 12 bases lay in between.

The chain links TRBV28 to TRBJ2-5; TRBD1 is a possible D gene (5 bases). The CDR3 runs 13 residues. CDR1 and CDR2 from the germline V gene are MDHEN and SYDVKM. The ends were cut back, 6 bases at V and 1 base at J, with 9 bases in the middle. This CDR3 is CASRPQGQETQYF. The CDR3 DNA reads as TGTGCCAGCAGGCCTCAGGGCCAAGAGACCCAGTACTTC.

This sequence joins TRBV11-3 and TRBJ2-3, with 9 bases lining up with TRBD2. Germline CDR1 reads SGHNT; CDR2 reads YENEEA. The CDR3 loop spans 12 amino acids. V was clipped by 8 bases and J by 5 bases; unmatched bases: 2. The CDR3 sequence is CASGAGGDTQYF. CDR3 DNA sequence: TGTGCCAGCGGAGCGGGAGGAGATACGCAGTATTTT.

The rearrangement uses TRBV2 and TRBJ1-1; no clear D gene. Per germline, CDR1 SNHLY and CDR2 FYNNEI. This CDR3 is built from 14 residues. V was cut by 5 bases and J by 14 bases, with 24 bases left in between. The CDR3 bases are TGTGCCAGCAGTTGGGCGCCGGGAGAAACTCCAGTCTTCTTT. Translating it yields CASSWAPGETPVFF. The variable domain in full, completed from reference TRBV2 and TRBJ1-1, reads EPEVTQTPSHQVTQMGQEVILRCVPISNHLYFYWYRQILGQKVEFLVSFYNNEISEKSEIFDDQFSVERPDGSNFTLKIRSTKLEDSAMYFCASSWAPGETPVFFGQGTRLTVV.

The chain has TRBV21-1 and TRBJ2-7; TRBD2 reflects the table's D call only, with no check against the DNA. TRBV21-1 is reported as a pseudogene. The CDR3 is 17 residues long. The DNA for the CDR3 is TGTGCCAGCAGCGATGCAGGAGCGGGAGGGCCCCATTGCGAGCAGTACTTC. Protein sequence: CASSDAGAGGPHCEQYF.

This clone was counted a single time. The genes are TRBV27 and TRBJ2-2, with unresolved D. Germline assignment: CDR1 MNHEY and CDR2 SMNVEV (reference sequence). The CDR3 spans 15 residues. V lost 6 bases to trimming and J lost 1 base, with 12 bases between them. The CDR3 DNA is TGTGCCAGCAGCGTTAACGGTCGGAACACCGGGGAGCTGTTTTTT. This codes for CASSVNGRNTGELFF.

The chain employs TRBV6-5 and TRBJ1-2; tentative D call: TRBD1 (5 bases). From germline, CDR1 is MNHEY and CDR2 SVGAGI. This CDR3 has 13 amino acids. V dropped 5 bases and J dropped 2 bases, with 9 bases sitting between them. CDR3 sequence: CASSDRDNYGYTF. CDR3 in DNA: TGTGCCAGCAGTGACCGGGACAACTATGGCTACACCTTC.

CDR3 nucleotide sequence: TGTGCCAGCAGCTTGGCGGGAGGGTCCTACGAGCAGTACTTC. Encoded protein: CASSLAGGSYEQYF. The genes are TRBV5-8 and TRBJ2-7, with 8 bases matching TRBD2. This CDR3 has 14 amino acids. The V segment lost 0 bases and the J segment 1 base; nucleotides outside the gene matches: 0. Germline V gives CDR1 SGHTS, CDR2 YDEGEE. The full variable domain, with the rest looked up from reference TRBV5-8 and TRBJ2-7, is EAGVTQSPTHLIKTRGQQATLRCSPISGHTSVYWYQQALGLGLQFLLWYDEGEERNRGNFPPRFSGRQFPNYSSELNVNALELEDSALYLCASSLAGGSYEQYFGPGTRLTVT.

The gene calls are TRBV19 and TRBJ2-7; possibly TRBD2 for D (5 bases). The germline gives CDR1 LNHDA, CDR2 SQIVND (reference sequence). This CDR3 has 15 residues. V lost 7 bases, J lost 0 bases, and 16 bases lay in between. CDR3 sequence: CASKRSAESSYEQYF. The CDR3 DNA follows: TGTGCCAGTAAGCGGTCGGCAGAGAGCTCCTACGAGCAGTACTTC.

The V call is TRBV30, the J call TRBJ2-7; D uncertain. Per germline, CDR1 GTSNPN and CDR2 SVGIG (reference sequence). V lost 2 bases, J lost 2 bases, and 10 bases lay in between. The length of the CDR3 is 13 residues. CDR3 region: CAWSWAGAYEQYF. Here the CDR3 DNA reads TGTGCCTGGAGTTGGGCCGGAGCCTACGAGCAGTACTTC.

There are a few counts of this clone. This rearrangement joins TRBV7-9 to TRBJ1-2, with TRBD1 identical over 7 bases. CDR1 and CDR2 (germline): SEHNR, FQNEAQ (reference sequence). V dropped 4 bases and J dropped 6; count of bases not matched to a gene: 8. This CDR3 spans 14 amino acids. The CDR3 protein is CASSSQGQGDGYTF. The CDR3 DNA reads TGTGCCAGCAGCTCCCAAGGGCAGGGGGATGGCTACACCTTC.

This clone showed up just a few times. CDR3 DNA sequence: TGTGCCAGCAGCGTCGGGAGGGACTATGGCTACACCTTC. Translating it yields CASSVGRDYGYTF. The V gene is TRBV11-2, the J gene TRBJ1-2; D uncertain. Germline CDR1 is SGHAT and CDR2 is FQNNGV. V was clipped by 5 bases and J by 3 bases, with 10 bases between them. There are 13 residues in the CDR3. Combining the CDR3 with reference TRBV11-2 and TRBJ1-2 gives the whole variable domain EAGVAQSPRYKIIEKRQSVAFWCNPISGHATLYWYQQILGQGPKLLIQFQNNGVVDDSQLPKDRFSAERLKGVDSTLKIQPAKLEDSAVYLCASSVGRDYGYTFGSGTRLTVV.

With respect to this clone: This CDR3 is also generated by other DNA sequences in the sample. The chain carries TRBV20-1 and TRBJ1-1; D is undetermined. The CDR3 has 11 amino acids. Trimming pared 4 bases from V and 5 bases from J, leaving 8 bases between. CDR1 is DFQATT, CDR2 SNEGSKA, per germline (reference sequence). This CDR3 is CSAISETEAFF. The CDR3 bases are TGCAGTGCTATCTCAGAAACTGAAGCTTTCTTT.

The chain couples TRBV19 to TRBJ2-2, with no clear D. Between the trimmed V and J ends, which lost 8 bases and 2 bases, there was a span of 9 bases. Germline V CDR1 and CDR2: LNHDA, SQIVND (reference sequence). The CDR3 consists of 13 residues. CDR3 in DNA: TGTGCCAGTGCACTGGCCAACACCGGGGAGCTGTTTTTT. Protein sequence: CASALANTGELFF.

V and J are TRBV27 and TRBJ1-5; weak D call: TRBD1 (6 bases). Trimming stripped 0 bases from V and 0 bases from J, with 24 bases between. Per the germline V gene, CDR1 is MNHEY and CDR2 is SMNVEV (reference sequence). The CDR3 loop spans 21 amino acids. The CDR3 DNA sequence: TGTGCCAGCAGTTTATCGGAGCAGGGGCAGCTGGAGGAGTATAGCAATCAGCCCCAGCATTTT. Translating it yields CASSLSEQGQLEEYSNQPQHF.

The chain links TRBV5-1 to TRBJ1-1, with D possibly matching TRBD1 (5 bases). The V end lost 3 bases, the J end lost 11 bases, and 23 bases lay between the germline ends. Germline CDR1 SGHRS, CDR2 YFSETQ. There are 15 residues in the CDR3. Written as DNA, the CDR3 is TGCGCCAGCAGCTCGGGGGTCGAGGGAGTGTTGCAGGCTTTCTTT. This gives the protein CASSSGVEGVLQAFF.

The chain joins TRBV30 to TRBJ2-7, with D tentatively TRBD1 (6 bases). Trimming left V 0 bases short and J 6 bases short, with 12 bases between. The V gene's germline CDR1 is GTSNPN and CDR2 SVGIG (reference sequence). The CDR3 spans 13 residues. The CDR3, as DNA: TGTGCCTGGAGTGTACTCGGGACATCCGAGCAGTACTTC. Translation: CAWSVLGTSEQYF.

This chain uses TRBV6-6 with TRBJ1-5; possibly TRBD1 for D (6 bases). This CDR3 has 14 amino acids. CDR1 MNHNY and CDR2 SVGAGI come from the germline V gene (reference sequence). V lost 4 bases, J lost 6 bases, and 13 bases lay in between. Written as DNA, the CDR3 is TGTGCCAGCAGTTCCGGGACACTCATTCAGCCCCAGCATTTT. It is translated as CASSSGTLIQPQHF.

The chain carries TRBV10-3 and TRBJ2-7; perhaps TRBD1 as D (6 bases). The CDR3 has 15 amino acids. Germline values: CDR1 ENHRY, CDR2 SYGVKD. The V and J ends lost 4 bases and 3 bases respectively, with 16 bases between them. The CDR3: CAISARTAGSYEQYF. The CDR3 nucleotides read TGTGCCATCAGTGCTAGGACAGCAGGAAGCTACGAGCAGTACTTC.

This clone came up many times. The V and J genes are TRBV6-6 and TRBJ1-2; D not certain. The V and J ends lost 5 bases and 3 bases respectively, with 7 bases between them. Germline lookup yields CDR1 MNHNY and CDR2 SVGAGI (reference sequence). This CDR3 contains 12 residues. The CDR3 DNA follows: TGTGCCAGCAGTCCAACGGACTATGGCTACACCTTC. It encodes CASSPTDYGYTF.